The 23 T cell receptor beta chains listed next were all sequenced from one sample in a study of T-cell reconstitution after alpha-beta-depleted transplantation in children. TCRbeta library construction was performed incorporating unique molecular identifiers. TCRdb ran MiXCR on the PCR reads and lists one entry per CDR3 protein. The table includes 250,000 to 300,000 distinct CDR3 sequences, roughly a tenth detected once. The sample here was PBMCs, taken before TCRalphabeta/CD19-depleted stem cell transplant. The receptors derive from a boy younger than two with acute myeloid leukemia, due to receive a stem cell transplant.

This clonotype has ten or more counts. The chain combines TRBV4-2 with TRBJ2-1; TRBD2 might be the D (6 bases). V lost 1 base and J lost 8, with 12 bases in between. Germline lookup yields CDR1 LGHNA and CDR2 YNFKEQ. This CDR3 has 14 amino acids. The CDR3 sequence is CASSQAEGRYEQFF. The CDR3 DNA sequence: TGTGCCAGCAGCCAAGCGGAGGGCAGGTATGAGCAGTTCTTC.

This clonotype was detected ten times or more. This sequence joins TRBV20-1 and TRBJ2-7; no firm D call. From germline, CDR1 is DFQATT and CDR2 SNEGSKA (reference sequence). V lost 0 bases and J 4 bases, leaving 7 bases between the germline ends. This CDR3 contains 12 residues. This CDR3 reads CSARDRAYEQYF. CDR3 nucleotide sequence: TGCAGTGCTAGAGATCGGGCTTACGAGCAGTACTTC.

This clonotype has ten or more counts. The CDR3 region is CASSLSTGPYNEQFF. CDR3 DNA sequence: TGCGCCAGCAGCTTGAGTACAGGTCCCTACAATGAGCAGTTCTTC. This chain joins TRBV5-1 and TRBJ2-1; D is perhaps TRBD1 (5 bases). This CDR3 spans 15 amino acids. Germline CDR1 is SGHRS and CDR2 is YFSETQ. V dropped 1 base and J dropped 2 bases, with 10 bases sitting between them.

The V and J genes are TRBV7-6 and TRBJ1-1, with 11 bases lining up with TRBD1. The length of the CDR3 is 15 residues. CDR1 and CDR2 (germline): SGHVS, FNYEAQ. V trimming: 3 bases; J trimming: 5 bases; junction bases outside the gene matches: 5. In DNA form, the CDR3 reads TGTGCCAGCAGCTTTGGGACAGGGGGTAGGACTGAAGCTTTCTTT. This codes for CASSFGTGGRTEAFF.

At least ten counts were recorded for this clonotype. The CDR3 loop reads CASSLLDHNEQFF. The CDR3 DNA follows: TGTGCCAGCAGTTTACTAGATCACAATGAGCAGTTCTTC. The chain has TRBV12-3 or TRBV12-4 and TRBJ2-1; D uncertain. The CDR3 length is 13 residues. Trimming pared 2 bases from V and 5 bases from J, leaving 7 bases between.

Ten or more counts support this clonotype. This chain connects TRBV9 to TRBJ2-1; D gene unclear. V was clipped by 2 bases and J by 6 bases, with 12 bases between them. The germline CDR1 and CDR2 sequences are SGDLS and YYNGEE. The CDR3 is 14 amino acids. The CDR3 spells CASSVDGRPNEQFF. Here the CDR3 DNA reads TGTGCCAGCAGCGTCGATGGTCGCCCCAATGAGCAGTTCTTC.

This clonotype was counted many times. The rearrangement uses TRBV7-2 and TRBJ2-4; 13 bases agree with TRBD2. V lost 5 bases and J lost 8; bases outside the gene matches: 9. Germline lookup yields CDR1 SGHTA and CDR2 FQGNSA. This CDR3 region has 16 residues. CDR3 coding DNA: TGTGCCAGCAGCCTCGGACTAGCGGGGGCTGGGGACATTCAGTACTTC. Encoded protein: CASSLGLAGAGDIQYF.

In its sample, this clonotype was seen many times. V gene TRBV15 combines with J gene TRBJ2-7, with a tentative D call TRBD1 (6 bases). This CDR3 comprises 14 residues. Trimming took 4 bases from V and 3 from J, leaving 13 bases between them. Germline lookup yields CDR1 LNHNV and CDR2 YYDKDF (reference sequence). CDR3: CATSTRDIDYEQYF. DNA of the CDR3: TGTGCCACCAGCACAAGGGACATCGACTACGAGCAGTACTTC.

This clonotype occurred many times. This chain links TRBV11-2 with TRBJ2-2, with D possibly being TRBD1 or TRBD2 (5 bases each). The CDR3 totals 12 residues. Germline V gene sequence: CDR1 SGHAT, CDR2 FQNNGV. V was pared by 9 bases and J by 6 bases, with 11 bases between. CDR3 coding DNA: TGTGCCAGTAACTTGGGACCCGGGGAGCTGTTTTTT. This gives the protein CASNLGPGELFF.

Of note for this clonotype: The junction departs from germline at one end; a sequencing error may be responsible. The chain uses TRBV3-1 and TRBJ2-3; D uncertain. The CDR3 has 16 residues. The germline V gene encodes CDR1 LGHDT and CDR2 YNNKEL (reference sequence). The CDR3 DNA is TGTGCCAGCAGCCAATTCGCGACTTTTACTCCAGATACGCACTATTTT. This sequence encodes CASSQFATFTPDTHYF.

This sequence joins TRBV19 and TRBJ2-7; 9 bases match TRBD1. Germline CDR1 LNHDA, CDR2 SQIVND (reference sequence). The CDR3 runs 16 residues. The V and J ends lost 5 bases and 5 bases, in that order; junction bases with no gene match: 13. This CDR3 is CASSVPPGTGRNEQYF. In DNA form, the CDR3 reads TGTGCCAGTAGTGTCCCCCCCGGGACAGGGAGAAACGAGCAGTACTTC.

This clonotype was observed at least ten times. The CDR3 DNA reads TGCGCCAGCAGCTTGGGAGCAGGGAGGGATCAGCCCCAGCATTTT. It yields the protein CASSLGAGRDQPQHF. The V gene is TRBV5-1, the J gene TRBJ1-5; perhaps TRBD1 as D (5 bases). The CDR3 covers 15 residues. The germline gives CDR1 SGHRS, CDR2 YFSETQ. Deletions cut 0 bases from V and 5 bases from J, with 12 bases between.

This clonotype came up a few times. CDR3 region: CASSLVSSGGPTDTQYF. The CDR3 nucleotides read TGTGCCAGCAGCTTAGTGTCTAGCGGGGGGCCGACAGATACGCAGTATTTT. V usage is TRBV7-2 and J usage is TRBJ2-3; 11 nucleotides match TRBD2. Germline CDR1 SGHTA, CDR2 FQGNSA. V shed 1 base and J 3 bases; nucleotides not matched to a gene: 6. This CDR3 has 17 residues.

In its sample, this clonotype was seen many times. The rearrangement links TRBV20-1 to TRBJ1-2; D gene unclear. The CDR3 spans 11 residues. In germline, CDR1 is DFQATT, CDR2 SNEGSKA (reference sequence). The V gene lost 7 bases and the J gene lost 4 bases, with 10 bases spanning the gap. DNA of the CDR3: TGCAGTGTCCGGGTGCCCTATGGCTACACCTTC. Translating gives CSVRVPYGYTF.

This clonotype was seen at least ten times. This chain joins TRBV28 and TRBJ1-5; D not resolved. The germline V gene encodes CDR1 MDHEN and CDR2 SYDVKM. The V end was cut by 6 bases, the J end by 3 bases, with 18 bases between. This CDR3 is built from 16 residues. For the CDR3, the DNA is TGTGCCAGCAGCCCCCGTGGGGAGGGTCCCAATCAGCCCCAGCATTTT. Protein product: CASSPRGEGPNQPQHF.

This clonotype was picked up many times. The chain is built from TRBV28 and TRBJ2-7; the match to TRBD1 covers 8 bases. Germline V gene data show CDR1 as MDHEN and CDR2 as SYDVKM. V gave up 1 base and J gave up 11 bases; unmatched junction bases: 4. The CDR3 is 12 residues long. DNA of the CDR3: TGTGCCAGCAGTTTATCCCTGGGACAGGAGTACTTC. Residues: CASSLSLGQEYF.

This chain connects TRBV9 to TRBJ1-1; TRBD1 is a possible D gene (6 bases). This CDR3 spans 14 amino acids. Trimming took 3 bases from V and 1 from J, leaving 10 bases between them. Germline CDR1 is SGDLS and CDR2 is YYNGEE. Here the CDR3 reads CASSAGTRNTEAFF. DNA of the CDR3: TGTGCCAGCAGCGCCGGGACAAGGAACACTGAAGCTTTCTTT.

Remarks on this clonotype: A much larger clone sits a single nucleotide away, making a read error possible. V usage is TRBV28 and J usage is TRBJ2-2, with D uncertain. The V gene's germline CDR1 is MDHEN and CDR2 SYDVKM. The length of the CDR3 is 15 residues. The CDR3 is CASSLNSPNTVELFF. Written as DNA, the CDR3 is TGTGCCAGCAGTTTAAACAGCCCGAACACCGTGGAGCTGTTTTTT.

This clonotype came up many times. Because the CDR3's place on the DNA is in doubt, the DNA is left out and the CDR3 is given as listed by TCRdb. The chain's CDR3 is CASSRPGSCFF. The chain has TRBV11-2 and TRBJ2-2. The CDR3 is made up of 11 amino acids, end residues included. Per germline, CDR1 SGHAT and CDR2 FQNNGV.

This clonotype was recorded at least ten times. The gene calls are TRBV27 and TRBJ2-7; TRBD1 is a possible D gene (5 bases). Trimming took off 3 bases at V and 2 bases at J, with 14 bases between the two ends. CDR1 is MNHEY, CDR2 SMNVEV, per germline (reference sequence). This CDR3 comprises 15 residues. In nucleotides, the CDR3 is TGTGCCAGCAGTTTGGAAGGGGTTGGGACCTACGAGCAGTACTTC. It translates to CASSLEGVGTYEQYF.

This clonotype has a count of ten or more. The chain employs TRBV20-1 and TRBJ2-3; possible D gene TRBD2, 7 bases. Trimming removed 1 base at V and 4 bases at J, with 15 bases between. The CDR3 spans 15 residues. Germline CDR1 and CDR2: DFQATT and SNEGSKA (reference sequence). CDR3 sequence reads: CSARVGGGGADTQYF. DNA for the CDR3: TGCAGTGCTAGAGTGGGAGGGGGTGGCGCAGATACGCAGTATTTT.

V is TRBV4-1 and J is TRBJ1-2; no firm D call. The CDR3 length is 13 residues. Germline lookup yields CDR1 MGHRA and CDR2 YSYEKL. The V gene lost 1 base and the J gene lost 5 bases, with 8 bases spanning the gap. CDR3 sequence: CASSQAVEYGYTF. For the CDR3, the DNA is TGCGCCAGCAGCCAAGCAGTAGAATATGGCTACACCTTC.

This clonotype appeared many times. The V call is TRBV12-3 or TRBV12-4, the J call TRBJ2-2, with D uncertain. This CDR3 contains 14 residues. Trimming removed 2 bases at V and 2 bases at J, with 6 bases between. CDR3 nucleotides: TGTGCCAGCAGTTTACAGGCAAACACCGGGGAGCTGTTTTTT. Protein product: CASSLQANTGELFF.